This T cell receptor (beta chain) was observed in a study of Ad26.COV2.S vaccination and SARS-CoV-2 variants. The study, taken as a whole, reports: Vaccinees and placebo recipients showed similar non-spike TCR breadth. Reported findings describe substantial breadth in spike-specific CD8+ and CD4+ T cell responses following vaccination. The TCR breadth and depth analyses may have understated or missed part of the total T cell responses. Among vaccine recipients, spike-specific TCR breadth exceeded that of placebo recipients.

Here immunoSEQ multiplex PCR was the method, and the copy in TCRdb shows in-frame clones only, minus some. The sample consists of about 350,000 clones, about 90% of them appearing once. Germline-derived CDR1 and CDR2 are LGHNA and YSLEER. There are 15 residues in the CDR3. Trimming removed 4 bases from V and 6 bases from J, with 15 bases in between. In regard to this clone: Its antigen is as yet unknown.

This chain connects TRBV4-3 to TRBJ2-2; no clear D. The source was peripheral blood, collected after recovery from COVID-19. The sequence was obtained from a human donor who had recovered from COVID-19. The CDR3 coding sequence is TGCGCCAGCAGCCCCGGGCCCGATCGAGCCGGGGAGCTGTTTTTT. Translating it yields CASSPGPDRAGELFF.